This is a list of T cell receptor beta chains from one sample in a study of cytomegalovirus exposure and HLA in healthy donors. TCRdb's copy holds only in-frame clones and misses some; the assay was immunoSEQ multiplex PCR. The data contain roughly 140,000 clones, 75% to 80% of them seen just once; the ten biggest clones take up approximately 5.6%. The sequenced sample consisted of PBMCs. The source is a woman between 40 and 55 years old in good health and CMV-seropositive. Each CDR3 is given without its conserved first and last residue. The size entry is marked missing in some rows and otherwise reads once, few, many or a size class.

CDR3aa: ASSSRLRGRQAMYTEAF
v_gene: TRBV7-9
j_gene: TRBJ1-1
abundance: once

CDR3aa: ASSQDTRGTETQY
v_gene: TRBV4-1
j_gene: TRBJ2-5
abundance: once

CDR3aa: ASSFAGTSGTYNEQF
v_gene: TRBV7-9
j_gene: TRBJ2-1
abundance: once

CDR3aa: ASGQGAMQPQH
v_gene: TRBV19
j_gene: TRBJ1-5
abundance: once

CDR3aa: ASSFSGSNQPQH
v_gene: TRBV7-9
j_gene: TRBJ1-5
abundance: NA

CDR3aa: ASSPQETQY
v_gene: TRBV2
j_gene: TRBJ2-5
abundance: NA

CDR3aa: ASSHDRGLDTEAF
v_gene: TRBV6-5
j_gene: TRBJ1-1
abundance: NA

CDR3aa: ASRPVGAGEDEQY
v_gene: TRBV19
j_gene: NA
abundance: NA

CDR3aa: ASSPPRKRGTDTQY
v_gene: TRBV18
j_gene: TRBJ2-3
abundance: NA

CDR3aa: AISSTGTSTYEQY
v_gene: TRBV10-3
j_gene: TRBJ2-7
abundance: NA

CDR3aa: ASSSGFMTDTQY
v_gene: TRBV27
j_gene: TRBJ2-3
abundance: NA

CDR3aa: ASSLTGYGYT
v_gene: TRBV28
j_gene: TRBJ1-2
abundance: NA

CDR3aa: TSSQVTSGRYEQY
v_gene: TRBV1
j_gene: TRBJ2-7
abundance: few

CDR3aa: SVDGGAGTDTQY
v_gene: TRBV29-1
j_gene: TRBJ2-3
abundance: NA

CDR3aa: ATKRQGGTEAF
v_gene: TRBV25-1
j_gene: TRBJ1-1
abundance: few

CDR3aa: AWSGQGGNTIY
v_gene: TRBV30
j_gene: TRBJ1-3
abundance: NA

CDR3aa: ASSLDLSSYNEQF
v_gene: TRBV7-6
j_gene: TRBJ2-1
abundance: NA

CDR3aa: ASTGIVTPSSYNEQF
v_gene: TRBV7-6
j_gene: TRBJ2-1
abundance: NA

CDR3aa: ASRLDRGYEQY
v_gene: TRBV4-1
j_gene: TRBJ2-7
abundance: NA

CDR3aa: ASSPGQGNQPQH
v_gene: TRBV2
j_gene: TRBJ1-5
abundance: few

CDR3aa: ASSPGTSTYNEQF
v_gene: TRBV7-9
j_gene: TRBJ2-1
abundance: NA

CDR3aa: ASSSTGTQNEKLF
v_gene: TRBV19
j_gene: TRBJ1-4
abundance: NA

CDR3aa: ASSPGGSNGYNSPLH
v_gene: TRBV11-3
j_gene: TRBJ1-6
abundance: NA